This TCR beta chain was recovered during a study of regulatory T cells in long-lasting Graves disease. The overall study: Those with persistent Graves' disease had received antithyroid drugs for over 5 years with positive TSH receptor antibodies. Broader study findings: Less diverse TCR repertoires were seen in persistent Graves' patients than in newly diagnosed ones. Persistent patients had more shared public clonotypes (around 2,500) than new patients (approximately 920).

Between the trimmed V and J ends, which lost 5 bases and 6 bases, there was a span of 20 bases. Germline values: CDR1 DFQATT, CDR2 SNEGSKA (reference sequence). The CDR3 extends over 14 amino acids. Remarks on this clonotype: Its antigen is not known.

This sample's time point: persistent/refractory GD, antithyroid drugs over 5 years with positive TRAb. RNA extracted from PBMCs served as the sequencing template. iRepertoire HTBI primers and Arm-PCR of CDR3 regions built TCR beta libraries. From the multiplex PCR reads, TCRdb called clonotypes with MiXCR, one entry per CDR3 protein. The table includes about 430,000 distinct CDR3 sequences, 20% to 25% detected once. Sequencing was performed on peripheral blood mononuclear cells (PBMCs), taken when the disease was refractory, from a patient treated with antithyroid drugs. The chain combines TRBV20-1 with TRBJ2-7; D is unclear. The TCR sequence derives from a female donor with Graves disease. Here the CDR3 reads CSAPRTGLEVEQYF. DNA for the CDR3: TGCAGTGCTCCCCGGACGGGTCTTGAGGTCGAGCAGTACTTC.